This TCR beta chain was captured in a study of blood T cell repertoires in COVID-19. Study-wide background: Sample material is recorded as cDNA or gDNA derived from T cells, B-cell-depleted T cells, or PBMCs.

Germline CDR1 is MNHNS and CDR2 is SASEGT. V was trimmed by 0 bases and J by 7 bases, leaving 10 bases between them. The CDR3 has 13 residues. The protocol was immunoSEQ multiplex PCR, while the TCRdb copy is restricted to in-frame clones and leaves out a portion. This table has some 510,000 clones, approximately 90% appearing once. The cohort comprised adults aged about 18 to 89 years residing in 20 to 25 US areas. The source of this sequence is a middle-aged woman who had recovered from COVID-19. This rearrangement joins TRBV6-1 to TRBJ2-7; D possibly corresponds to TRBD2 (5 bases). Sequenced sample: PBMCs or T cells enriched from blood (not recorded which). The CDR3 coding sequence is TGTGCCAGCAGTGAAGCCCGGGATTGGGAGCAGTACTTC. Protein product: CASSEARDWEQYF.